Detailed here is one TCR beta chain. The antigen is not known. Time point given: naive CD8 control sorted from an acute-time-point sample. The entry originates in a study of CD8 T cells in acute hepatitis C reinfection. Whole-study context: TCRbeta of HCV NS3-1073-specific CD8+ T cells was profiled. Notes on the study in general: TRBV04 and TRBV06 were preferentially used in all groups, not explained by naive pool overrepresentation.

V was cut by 5 bases and J by 6 bases, with 14 bases left in between. The CDR3 extends over 14 amino acids. Germline V gene lookup returns CDR1 LNHDA and CDR2 SQIVND (reference sequence). TCRdb keeps only in-frame clones here, not all; method: immunoSEQ multiplex PCR. This sample yields 30,000 to 45,000 clones, of which around 85% are seen a single time; over 9.5% belongs to the top ten. This chain uses TRBV19 with TRBJ1-5, with D perhaps TRBD1 (5 bases). Input material: naive CD8+ T cells from PBMCs. This clonotype originated in a woman aged 18-30 years who spontaneously cleared hepatitis C infection. This chain's CDR3 is CASSPLPGGQPQHF. For the CDR3, the DNA is TGTGCCAGTAGTCCTCTCCCCGGGGGTCAGCCCCAGCATTTT.